This is a list of T cell receptor beta chains from one sample in a study of cytomegalovirus exposure and HLA in healthy donors. Assay used: immunoSEQ multiplex PCR; TCRdb lists only in-frame clones, some missing. The data show approximately 180,000 clones, 70% to 85% seen once. The sequenced sample was PBMCs. Source of these receptors: a human donor in good health. Both conserved end residues are part of each CDR3. Each record gives: clone size, J gene, D gene, V gene, CDR3 DNA, CDR3 protein. The D gene is left open where the match is weak. The size of a clone is reported for some rows only, either as once, few or many, or as a class for expanded clones.

abundance: NA
j_gene: TRBJ2-2
d_gene: NA
v_gene: TRBV5-5
CDR3nt: TGTGCCAGCAGCTCAGACTCATTCTCCACCGGGGAGCTGTTTTTT
CDR3aa: CASSSDSFSTGELFF

abundance: NA
j_gene: TRBJ2-2
d_gene: NA
v_gene: TRBV7-6
CDR3nt: TGTGCCAGCAGCCTTACCGGGGAGCTGTTTTTT
CDR3aa: CASSLTGELFF

abundance: once
j_gene: TRBJ2-3
d_gene: TRBD1
v_gene: TRBV2
CDR3nt: TGTGCCAGCAGTGCCGGGACAGGTCCAGATACGCAGTATTTT
CDR3aa: CASSAGTGPDTQYF

abundance: NA
j_gene: TRBJ2-1
d_gene: TRBD2
v_gene: TRBV30
CDR3nt: TGTGCCTGGAGGGTTAGCGGGGGGTATCCTCCGTACAATGAGCAGTTCTTC
CDR3aa: CAWRVSGGYPPYNEQFF

abundance: NA
j_gene: TRBJ2-1
d_gene: TRBD2
v_gene: TRBV7-3
CDR3nt: TGTGCCAGCAGCTTAACTGGTGCGGGGGGGCCGAATGAGCAGTTCTTC
CDR3aa: CASSLTGAGGPNEQFF

abundance: NA
j_gene: TRBJ2-3
d_gene: TRBD2
v_gene: TRBV2
CDR3nt: TGTGCCAGCAGTGAAGCGCGGGTAGCGGGGGCCACAAAAAAAACAGATACGCAGTATTTT
CDR3aa: CASSEARVAGATKKTDTQYF

abundance: NA
j_gene: TRBJ1-1
d_gene: TRBD1
v_gene: TRBV7-6
CDR3nt: TGTGCCAGCAGCTTAGCCACAGGGGGTACTGAAGCTTTCTTT
CDR3aa: CASSLATGGTEAFF

abundance: once
j_gene: TRBJ2-3
d_gene: NA
v_gene: TRBV4-1
CDR3nt: TGCGCCAGCAGCCAAACAAGGGCGGGGGCCAGCACAGATACGCAGTATTTT
CDR3aa: CASSQTRAGASTDTQYF

abundance: NA
j_gene: TRBJ2-7
d_gene: NA
v_gene: TRBV29-1
CDR3nt: TGCAGCGTTGAAGGCAGGGCCTACGAGCAGTACTTC
CDR3aa: CSVEGRAYEQYF

abundance: NA
j_gene: TRBJ1-5
d_gene: TRBD1
v_gene: TRBV6-6
CDR3nt: TGTGCCAGCAGTGGGGGACAGGGGGAGAGTCAGCCCCAGCATTTT
CDR3aa: CASSGGQGESQPQHF

abundance: once
j_gene: TRBJ1-2
d_gene: NA
v_gene: TRBV13
CDR3nt: TGTGCCAGCAGCTTAGGTAGCAGGGACTATGGCTACACCTTC
CDR3aa: CASSLGSRDYGYTF

abundance: few
j_gene: TRBJ2-7
d_gene: NA
v_gene: TRBV4-1
CDR3nt: TGCGCCAGCAGCCAAGAACCGGATGGTAGGGCGGGCGAGCAGTACTTC
CDR3aa: CASSQEPDGRAGEQYF

abundance: NA
j_gene: TRBJ1-2
d_gene: TRBD1
v_gene: TRBV7-9
CDR3nt: TGTGCCAGCAGCTTAGTGGCAGGGGGCGGCTATGGCTACACCTTC
CDR3aa: CASSLVAGGGYGYTF

abundance: once
j_gene: TRBJ2-1
d_gene: NA
v_gene: TRBV30
CDR3nt: TGTGCCTGGAGTGAAGGGAGCGGCGGTGAGCAGTTCTTC
CDR3aa: CAWSEGSGGEQFF

abundance: NA
j_gene: TRBJ1-2
d_gene: NA
v_gene: TRBV5-3
CDR3nt: TGTGCCAGAAGCGATACAGGGAACTATGGCTACACCTTC
CDR3aa: CARSDTGNYGYTF

abundance: NA
j_gene: TRBJ2-1
d_gene: NA
v_gene: TRBV10-1
CDR3nt: TGCGCCACCATGACAGGCCGGCCCTACAATGAGCAGTTCTTC
CDR3aa: CATMTGRPYNEQFF

abundance: NA
j_gene: TRBJ2-7
d_gene: NA
v_gene: TRBV28
CDR3nt: TGTGCCAGCAGTTTCGGGACTGATTCCTACGAGCAGTACTTC
CDR3aa: CASSFGTDSYEQYF

abundance: NA
j_gene: TRBJ1-1
d_gene: TRBD1
v_gene: TRBV4-1
CDR3nt: TGCGCCAGCAGCCACGAGTGGGGGACAGGGAAACCTGAAGCTTTCTTT
CDR3aa: CASSHEWGTGKPEAFF

abundance: NA
j_gene: TRBJ1-5
d_gene: NA
v_gene: TRBV6-5
CDR3nt: TGTGCCAGCAGTCCGACAGTCGAAAATCAGCCCCAGCATTTT
CDR3aa: CASSPTVENQPQHF

abundance: NA
j_gene: TRBJ2-3
d_gene: NA
v_gene: TRBV11-3
CDR3nt: TGTGCCAGCAGCTTCGGCGGAGGGGATACGCAGTATTTT
CDR3aa: CASSFGGGDTQYF

abundance: once
j_gene: TRBJ2-7
d_gene: NA
v_gene: TRBV7-8
CDR3nt: TGTGCCAGCAGCGAAGGGGGATACGAGCAGTACTTC
CDR3aa: CASSEGGYEQYF

abundance: NA
j_gene: TRBJ2-3
d_gene: TRBD2
v_gene: TRBV19
CDR3nt: TGTGCCAGTAGGGGGCTAGCGGGGGGAACAGATACGCAGTATTTT
CDR3aa: CASRGLAGGTDTQYF

abundance: NA
j_gene: TRBJ2-7
d_gene: NA
v_gene: TRBV6-1
CDR3nt: TGTGCCAGCAGGGCCAACTACGAGCAGTACTTC
CDR3aa: CASRANYEQYF

abundance: NA
j_gene: TRBJ2-3
d_gene: NA
v_gene: TRBV7-2
CDR3nt: TGTGCCAGCAGCCCCGCGGGCGGGGCGACAGATACGCAGTATTTT
CDR3aa: CASSPAGGATDTQYF

abundance: once
j_gene: TRBJ1-4
d_gene: TRBD1
v_gene: TRBV7-3
CDR3nt: TGTGCCAGCAGCGAACTGACAGGGGGGGAAAAACTGTTTTTT
CDR3aa: CASSELTGGEKLFF

abundance: NA
j_gene: TRBJ2-1
d_gene: TRBD1
v_gene: TRBV11-2
CDR3nt: TGTGCCAGCAGCCTCGGGACAGCCGCGGAGCAGTTCTTC
CDR3aa: CASSLGTAAEQFF